These 2 T cell receptor beta chains came from one sample sequenced in a study of vaccination effects on CD4 cells after COVID-19. These receptors have no identified antigens. Data came from immunoSEQ multiplex PCR; TCRdb stores just in-frame clones and leaves some out. The sample shows roughly 75,000 clones, under 75% of them seen only once. Prior to sequencing, the ViraFEST assay stimulated PBMC with viral peptide pools, which expanded the antigen-specific CD4+ T cells. At the end of 9 to 11 days of culture, CD4+ T cells were isolated. Vaccine recipients lacked prior SARS-CoV-2 infection and had negative nucleocapsid antibodies. Material: CD4+ T cells from PBMCs cultured with HCoV-OC43 spike peptides, obtained before COVID-19 vaccination. Documented subset: HCoV-OC43 spike overlapping peptide pool stimulation. The receptors were sampled from a human donor who received a COVID-19 vaccine.

This clone was counted a few times. This rearrangement joins TRBV6-5 to TRBJ1-5; the D is unclear. This CDR3 spans 13 amino acids. The germline V gene has CDR1 MNHEY and CDR2 SVGAGI. DNA of the CDR3: TGTTCTTCCTTTCTAGATAGGAATCAGCCCCAGCATTTT. Encoded protein: CSSFLDRNQPQHF.

The CDR3 is CASSSLGPEAEAFF. CDR3 DNA: TGTGCCAGTAGTAGTCTGGGCCCAGAGGCTGAAGCTTTCTTT. V and J are TRBV19 and TRBJ1-1; no firm D call. CDR1 is LNHDA, CDR2 SQIVND, per germline (reference sequence). V shed 4 bases and J shed 6 bases, with 15 bases lying between them. The CDR3 runs to 14 residues.